Listed here is a single T cell receptor beta chain. No antigen is known for it. These data originate in a study of shared clonotypes between healthy human individuals. The wider study: There were three CD4 naive, three CD4 memory, two CD8 naive and one CD8 memory plates per donor.

The CDR3 consists of 15 residues. From germline, CDR1 is GTSNPN and CDR2 SVGIG (reference sequence). V shed 0 bases and J shed 4 bases, with 14 bases lying between them. Deep-level running was used for the assay. Measured with immunoSEQ multiplex PCR; TCRdb has only the in-frame clones, and not every one. The sample comprises millions of clones, about 95% of which are singletons, and about 1.1% rests with the top ten. Cells designated naive CD8 were CD45RO-negative and were positively selected for CCR7, with terminally differentiated effector memory CD45RA+ cells excluded. Findings of the study overall: The low donor count limited represented genetic and exposure-history diversity. Lower generation probabilities were found for non-shared clonotypes than for those shared by all four donors.

This clonotype was obtained from a man between 18 and 29 years old in good health. The rearrangement links TRBV30 to TRBJ2-3, with D unresolved. Sequenced: naive CD8+ T cells sorted from blood. CDR3 DNA sequence: TGTGCCTGGAGTGTTGGGGTAGCATCGGCAGATACGCAGTATTTT. Its translation: CAWSVGVASADTQYF.